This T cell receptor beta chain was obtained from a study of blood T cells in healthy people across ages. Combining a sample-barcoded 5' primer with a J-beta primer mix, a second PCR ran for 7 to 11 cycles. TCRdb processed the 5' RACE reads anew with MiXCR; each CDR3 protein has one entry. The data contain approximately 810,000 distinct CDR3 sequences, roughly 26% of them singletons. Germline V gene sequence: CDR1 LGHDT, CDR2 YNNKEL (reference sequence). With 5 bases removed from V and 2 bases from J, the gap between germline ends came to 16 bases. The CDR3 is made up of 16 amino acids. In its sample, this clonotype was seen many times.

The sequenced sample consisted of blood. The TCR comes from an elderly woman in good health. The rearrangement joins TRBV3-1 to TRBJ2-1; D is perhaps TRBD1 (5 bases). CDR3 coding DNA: TGTGCCAGCAGCACCGACAGCTGGGCAACCTACAATGAGCAGTTCTTC. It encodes CASSTDSWATYNEQFF.